A single sample gave rise to the 4 T cell receptor beta chains below, sequenced in a study of cytomegalovirus exposure and HLA in healthy donors. Sequenced by immunoSEQ multiplex PCR; TCRdb stores in-frame clones only, minus some. The sample contains 250,000 to 350,000 clones, over 75% of which appear only once. The sequencing sample was made of PBMCs. These receptors were collected from a young man in good health and CMV-seronegative.

The chain uses TRBV10-2 and TRBJ1-2; D is ambiguous. Germline CDR1 WSHSY, CDR2 SAAADI. The CDR3 is 13 residues long. Trimming removed 4 bases from V and 8 bases from J, with 14 bases in between. CDR3 in amino acids: CASSVGDTGGYTF. CDR3 nucleotide sequence: TGCGCCAGCAGTGTTGGGGATACGGGGGGCTACACCTTC.

The genes are TRBV19 and TRBJ2-7, with 8 bases aligning to TRBD2. Germline CDR1 and CDR2: LNHDA and SQIVND (reference sequence). CDR3 length equals 15 residues. Trimming at V came to 5 bases and at J to 2 bases, leaving 8 bases not matched to a gene. The CDR3 bases are TGTGCCAGTAGTGCCACGGGGGGGACTGCCTACGAGCAGTACTTC. Translated, it gives CASSATGGTAYEQYF.

This chain uses TRBV29-1 with TRBJ2-7; TRBD1 matches at 11 bases. Germline V gene sequence: CDR1 SQVTM, CDR2 ANQGSEA. There are 14 residues in the CDR3. V lost 7 bases to trimming and J lost 2 bases; unmatched junction nucleotides: 7. Written as DNA, the CDR3 is TGCAGCGCCGCTGGGACAGGGGGGACCTACGAGCAGTACTTC. Protein sequence: CSAAGTGGTYEQYF.

The V and J genes are TRBV19 and TRBJ1-5; TRBD1 agrees at 8 bases. Per germline, CDR1 LNHDA and CDR2 SQIVND (reference sequence). With 8 bases clipped from V and 3 bases from J, the junction kept 6 bases outside the gene matches. This CDR3 comprises 14 residues. This chain's CDR3 is CASQGQGSNQPQHF. The CDR3 DNA reads TGTGCCAGTCAAGGACAGGGATCCAATCAGCCCCAGCATTTT.